This T cell receptor beta chain emerged from a study of shared clonotypes between healthy human individuals. Germline V lookup: CDR1 SGHRS, CDR2 YFSETQ. This CDR3 comprises 18 residues. The J segment lost 0 bases and the V segment lost 4 bases, leaving 13 bases of the junction unmatched. Sequenced by immunoSEQ multiplex PCR; TCRdb stores in-frame clones only, minus some. Here the sample spans more than 2,000,000 clones, around nine tenths being singletons. Sequenced material: naive CD4+ T cells sorted from blood. Specified subset: CD45RA+ positively selected. The sequence was collected from a man younger than 30 in good health. This sequence joins TRBV5-1 and TRBJ2-3; 8 nucleotides agree with TRBD2. In DNA form, the CDR3 reads TGCGCCAGCAGCCCCTTCGGGGGGGGAGTACAAAGCACAGATACGCAGTATTTT. Its translation: CASSPFGGGVQSTDTQYF.